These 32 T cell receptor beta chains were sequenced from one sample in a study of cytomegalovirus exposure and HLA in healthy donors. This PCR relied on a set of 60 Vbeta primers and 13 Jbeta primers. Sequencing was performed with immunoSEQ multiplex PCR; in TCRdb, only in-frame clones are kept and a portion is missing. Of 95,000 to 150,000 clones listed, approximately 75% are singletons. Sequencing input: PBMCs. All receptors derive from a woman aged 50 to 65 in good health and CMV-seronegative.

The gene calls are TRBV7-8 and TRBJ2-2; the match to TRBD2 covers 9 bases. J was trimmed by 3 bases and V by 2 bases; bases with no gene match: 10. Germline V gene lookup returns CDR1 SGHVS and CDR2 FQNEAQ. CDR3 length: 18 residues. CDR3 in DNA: TGTGCCAGCAGCTTACCCCTAGAGCGGGAGGTCCACACCGGGGAGCTGTTTTTT. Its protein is CASSLPLEREVHTGELFF.

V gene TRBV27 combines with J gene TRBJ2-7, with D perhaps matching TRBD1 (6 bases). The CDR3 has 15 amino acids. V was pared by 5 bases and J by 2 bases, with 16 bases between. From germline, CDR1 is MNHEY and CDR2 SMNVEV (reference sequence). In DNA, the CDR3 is TGTGCCAGCAGTCTTAGGACAGTCGCGGCCTACGAGCAGTACTTC. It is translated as CASSLRTVAAYEQYF.

CDR3 nucleotide sequence: TGTGCCACCAGCAGGGGAAACTTCGAGGGTGGATACAATGAGCAGTTCTTC. Protein sequence: CATSRGNFEGGYNEQFF. The V call is TRBV15, the J call TRBJ2-1; D perhaps matches TRBD2 (5 bases). There are 17 residues in the CDR3. The germline V and J ends were trimmed by 3 bases and 4 bases, with 19 bases remaining between them. CDR1 is LNHNV and CDR2 is YYDKDF in the germline V gene (reference sequence).

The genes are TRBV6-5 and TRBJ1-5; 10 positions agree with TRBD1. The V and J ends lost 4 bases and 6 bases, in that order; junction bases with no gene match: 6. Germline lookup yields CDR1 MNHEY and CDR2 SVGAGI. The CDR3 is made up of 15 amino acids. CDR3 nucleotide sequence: TGTGCCAGCAGTTCCCTGACAGGGGGCGGTCAGCCCCAGCATTTT. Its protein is CASSSLTGGGQPQHF.

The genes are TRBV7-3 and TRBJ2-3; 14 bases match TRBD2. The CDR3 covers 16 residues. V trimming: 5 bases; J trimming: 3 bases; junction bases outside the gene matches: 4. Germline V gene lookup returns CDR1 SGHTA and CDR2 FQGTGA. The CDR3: CASSPGTSGRTDTQYF. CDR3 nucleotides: TGTGCCAGCAGCCCTGGGACTAGCGGGAGAACAGATACGCAGTATTTT.

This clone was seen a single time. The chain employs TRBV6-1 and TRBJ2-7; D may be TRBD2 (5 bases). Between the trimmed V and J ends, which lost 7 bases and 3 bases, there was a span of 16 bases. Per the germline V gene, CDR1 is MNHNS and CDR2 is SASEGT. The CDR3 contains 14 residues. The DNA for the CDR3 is TGTGCCAGCAACTCTGGACTGGAGCTCTACGAGCAGTACTTC. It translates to CASNSGLELYEQYF.

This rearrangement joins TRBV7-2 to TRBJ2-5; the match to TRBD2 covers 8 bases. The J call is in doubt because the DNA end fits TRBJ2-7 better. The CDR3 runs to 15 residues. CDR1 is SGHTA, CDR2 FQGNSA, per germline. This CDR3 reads CASSLTSVSSYEQYF. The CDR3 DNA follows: TGTGCCAGCAGCTTGACTAGCGTAAGCTCCTACGAGCAGTACTTC.

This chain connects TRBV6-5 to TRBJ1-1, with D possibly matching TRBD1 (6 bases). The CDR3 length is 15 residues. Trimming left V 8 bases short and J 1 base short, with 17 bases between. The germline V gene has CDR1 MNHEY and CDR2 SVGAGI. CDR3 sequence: CASGRGARGNTEAFF. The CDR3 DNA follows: TGTGCCAGCGGCCGGGGGGCGCGAGGGAACACTGAAGCTTTCTTT.

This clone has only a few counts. As DNA, the CDR3 is TGTGCCAGCAGCCCCTTCGGGATGCTCGATGAGCAGTTCTTC. It encodes CASSPFGMLDEQFF. The V call is TRBV7-9, the J call TRBJ2-1; weak D call: TRBD2 (5 bases). Trimming took off 5 bases at V and 8 bases at J, with 16 bases between the two ends. The germline V gene encodes CDR1 SEHNR and CDR2 FQNEAQ (reference sequence). This CDR3 comprises 14 residues.

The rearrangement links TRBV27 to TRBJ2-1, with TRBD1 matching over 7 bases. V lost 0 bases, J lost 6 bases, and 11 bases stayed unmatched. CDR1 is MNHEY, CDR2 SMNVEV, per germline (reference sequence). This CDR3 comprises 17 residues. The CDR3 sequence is CASSLSFWQAGGNEQFF. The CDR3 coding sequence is TGTGCCAGCAGTTTATCTTTTTGGCAGGCAGGGGGCAATGAGCAGTTCTTC.

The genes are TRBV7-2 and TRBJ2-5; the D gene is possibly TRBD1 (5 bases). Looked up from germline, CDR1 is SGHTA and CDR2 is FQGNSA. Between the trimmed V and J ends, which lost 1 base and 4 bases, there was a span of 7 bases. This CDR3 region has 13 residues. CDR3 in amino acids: CASSLGTPETQYF. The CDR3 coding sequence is TGTGCCAGCAGCTTAGGGACACCAGAGACCCAGTACTTC. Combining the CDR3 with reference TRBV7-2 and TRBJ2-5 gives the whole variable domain GAGVSQSPSNKVTEKGKDVELRCDPISGHTALYWYRQSLGQGLEFLIYFQGNSAPDKSGLPSDRFSAERTGGSVSTLTIQRTQQEDSAVYLCASSLGTPETQYFGPGTRLLVL.

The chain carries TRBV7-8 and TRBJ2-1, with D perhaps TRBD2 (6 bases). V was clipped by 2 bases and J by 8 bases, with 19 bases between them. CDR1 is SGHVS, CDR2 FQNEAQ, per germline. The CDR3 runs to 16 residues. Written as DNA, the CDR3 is TGTGCCAGCAGCTTACACATCTGGCGGGGCCCCGATGAGCAGTTCTTC. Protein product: CASSLHIWRGPDEQFF. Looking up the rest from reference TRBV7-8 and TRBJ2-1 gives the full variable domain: GAGVSQSPRYKVAKRGQDVALRCDPISGHVSLFWYQQALGQGPEFLTYFQNEAQLDKSGLPSDRFFAERPEGSVSTLKIQRTQQEDSAVYLCASSLHIWRGPDEQFFGPGTRLTVL.

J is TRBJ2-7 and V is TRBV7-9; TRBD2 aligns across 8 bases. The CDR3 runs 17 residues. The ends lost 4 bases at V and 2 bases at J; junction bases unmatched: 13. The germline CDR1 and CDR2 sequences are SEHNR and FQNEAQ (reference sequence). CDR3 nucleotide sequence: TGTGCCAGCAGCTCAGGGGTTAGCGGGAAAGGGACCTACGAGCAGTACTTC. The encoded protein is CASSSGVSGKGTYEQYF.

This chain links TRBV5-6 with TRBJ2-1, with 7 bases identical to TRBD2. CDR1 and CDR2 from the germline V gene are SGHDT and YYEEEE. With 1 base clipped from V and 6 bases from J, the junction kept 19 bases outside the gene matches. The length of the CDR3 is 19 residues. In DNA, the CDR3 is TGTGCCAGCAGCTTGAAACATAAACCTGGACTAGTCAGTTCCAATGAGCAGTTCTTC. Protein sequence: CASSLKHKPGLVSSNEQFF.

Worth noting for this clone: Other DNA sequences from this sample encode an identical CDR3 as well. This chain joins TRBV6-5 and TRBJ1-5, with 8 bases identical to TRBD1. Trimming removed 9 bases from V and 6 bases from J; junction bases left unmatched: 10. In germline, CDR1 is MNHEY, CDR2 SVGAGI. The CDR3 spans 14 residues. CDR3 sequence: CASSRTGLGQPQHF. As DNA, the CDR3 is TGTGCCAGTAGCAGGACAGGGCTAGGTCAGCCCCAGCATTTT.

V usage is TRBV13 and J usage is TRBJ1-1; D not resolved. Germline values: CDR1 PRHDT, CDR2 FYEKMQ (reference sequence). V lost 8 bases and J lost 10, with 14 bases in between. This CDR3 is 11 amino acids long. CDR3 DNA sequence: TGTGCCAGCGGTACGGGAGTTAGAGCTTTCTTT. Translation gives CASGTGVRAFF.

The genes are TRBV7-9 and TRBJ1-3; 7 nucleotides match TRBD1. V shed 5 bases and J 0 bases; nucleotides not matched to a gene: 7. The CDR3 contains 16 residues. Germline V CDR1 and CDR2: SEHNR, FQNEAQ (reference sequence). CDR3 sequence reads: CASSTQTGSSGNTIYF. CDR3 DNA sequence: TGTGCCAGCAGCACCCAGACAGGGAGCTCTGGAAACACCATATATTTT.

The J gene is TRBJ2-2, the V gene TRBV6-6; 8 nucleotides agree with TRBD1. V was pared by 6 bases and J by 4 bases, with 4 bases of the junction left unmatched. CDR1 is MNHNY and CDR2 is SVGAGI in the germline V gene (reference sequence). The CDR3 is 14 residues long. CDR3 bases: TGTGCCAGCAGGCCACAGGGGGGCACCGGGGAGCTGTTTTTT. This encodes CASRPQGGTGELFF.

In DNA form, the CDR3 reads TGTGCCAGTACCAATAGCGGGGGGCGAGAGACCCAGTACTTC. It is translated as CASTNSGGRETQYF. The chain links TRBV19 to TRBJ2-5; 10 bases are shared with TRBD2. The CDR3 is 14 amino acids. V gave up 7 bases and J gave up 4 bases; unmatched junction bases: 6. Per the germline V gene, CDR1 is LNHDA and CDR2 is SQIVND (reference sequence).

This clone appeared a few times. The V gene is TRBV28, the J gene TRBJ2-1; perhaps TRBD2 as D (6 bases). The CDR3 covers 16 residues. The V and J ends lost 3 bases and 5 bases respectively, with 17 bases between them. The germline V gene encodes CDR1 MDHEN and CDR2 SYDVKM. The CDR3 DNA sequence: TGTGCCAGCAGTTTCGATCCGGGCGGGGTGCACAATGAGCAGTTCTTC. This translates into CASSFDPGGVHNEQFF.

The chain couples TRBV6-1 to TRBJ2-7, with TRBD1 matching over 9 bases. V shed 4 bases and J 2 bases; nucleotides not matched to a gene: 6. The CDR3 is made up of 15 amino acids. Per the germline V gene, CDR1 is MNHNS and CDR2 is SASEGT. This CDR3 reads CASSGIGDRAYEQYF. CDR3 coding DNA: TGTGCCAGCAGTGGAATAGGGGACAGGGCCTACGAGCAGTACTTC.

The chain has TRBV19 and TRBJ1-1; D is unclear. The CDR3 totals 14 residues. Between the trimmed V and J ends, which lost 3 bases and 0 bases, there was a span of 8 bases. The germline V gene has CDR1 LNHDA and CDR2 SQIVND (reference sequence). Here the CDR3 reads CASSMRAMNTEAFF. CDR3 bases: TGTGCCAGTAGTATGAGGGCCATGAACACTGAAGCTTTCTTT.

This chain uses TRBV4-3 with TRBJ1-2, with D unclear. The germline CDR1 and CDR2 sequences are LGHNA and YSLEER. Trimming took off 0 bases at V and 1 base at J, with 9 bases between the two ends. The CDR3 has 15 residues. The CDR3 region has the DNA TGCGCCAGCAGCCAAGAGCCAACAGTTAACTATGGCTACACCTTC. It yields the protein CASSQEPTVNYGYTF.

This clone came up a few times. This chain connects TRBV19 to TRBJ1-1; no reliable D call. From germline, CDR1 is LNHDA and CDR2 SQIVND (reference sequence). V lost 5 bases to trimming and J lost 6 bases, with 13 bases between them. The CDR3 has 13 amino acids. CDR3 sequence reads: CASSSTVFSEAFF. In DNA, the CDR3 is TGTGCCAGTAGTTCCACAGTATTCTCTGAAGCTTTCTTT.

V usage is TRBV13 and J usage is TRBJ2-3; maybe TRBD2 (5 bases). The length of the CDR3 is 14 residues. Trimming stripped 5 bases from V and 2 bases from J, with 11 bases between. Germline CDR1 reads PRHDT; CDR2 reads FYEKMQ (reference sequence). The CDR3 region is CASSPRGYTDTQYF. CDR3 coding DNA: TGTGCCAGCAGCCCCCGAGGGTACACAGATACGCAGTATTTT.

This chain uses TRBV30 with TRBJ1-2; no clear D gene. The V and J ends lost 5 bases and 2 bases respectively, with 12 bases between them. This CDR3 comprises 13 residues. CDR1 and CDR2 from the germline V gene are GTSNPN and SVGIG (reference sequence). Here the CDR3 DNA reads TGTGCCTGGGGCGGGCGGGTCAACTATGGCTACACCTTC. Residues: CAWGGRVNYGYTF.

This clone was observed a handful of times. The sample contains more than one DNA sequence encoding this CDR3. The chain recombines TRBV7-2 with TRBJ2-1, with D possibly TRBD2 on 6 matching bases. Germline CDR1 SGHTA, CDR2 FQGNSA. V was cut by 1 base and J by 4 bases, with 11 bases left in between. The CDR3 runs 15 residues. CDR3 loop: CASSLGRASYNEQFF. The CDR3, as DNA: TGTGCCAGCAGCTTAGGGAGGGCCTCGTACAATGAGCAGTTCTTC.

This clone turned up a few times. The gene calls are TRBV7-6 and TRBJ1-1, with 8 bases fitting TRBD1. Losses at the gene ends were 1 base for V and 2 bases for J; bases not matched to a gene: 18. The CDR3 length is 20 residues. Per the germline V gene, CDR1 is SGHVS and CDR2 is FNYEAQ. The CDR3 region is CASSLVPIGEEAGGNTEAFF. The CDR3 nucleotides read TGTGCCAGCAGCTTAGTCCCTATAGGGGAAGAGGCAGGGGGCAACACTGAAGCTTTCTTT.

CDR3 in amino acids: CASSLIAGPYTDTQYF. In DNA, the CDR3 is TGCGCCAGCAGCTTGATAGCGGGACCATACACAGATACGCAGTATTTT. The chain employs TRBV5-1 and TRBJ2-3, with 8 bases identical to TRBD2. The V gene's germline CDR1 is SGHRS and CDR2 YFSETQ. The CDR3 totals 16 residues. Trimming at V came to 1 base and at J to 2 bases, leaving 6 bases not matched to a gene.

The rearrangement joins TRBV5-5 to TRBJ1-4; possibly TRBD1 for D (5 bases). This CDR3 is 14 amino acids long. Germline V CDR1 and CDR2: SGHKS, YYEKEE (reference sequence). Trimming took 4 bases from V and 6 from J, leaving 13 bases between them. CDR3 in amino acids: CASSSPGGDEKLFF. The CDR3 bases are TGTGCCAGCAGCAGCCCTGGGGGGGATGAAAAACTGTTTTTT.

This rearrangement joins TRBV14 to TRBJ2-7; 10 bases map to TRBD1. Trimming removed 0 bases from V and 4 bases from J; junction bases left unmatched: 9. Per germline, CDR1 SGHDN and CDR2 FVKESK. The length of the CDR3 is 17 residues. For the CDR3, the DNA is TGTGCCAGCAGCCAAGACTTCCGGGACAGGGGACAATACGAGCAGTACTTC. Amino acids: CASSQDFRDRGQYEQYF.

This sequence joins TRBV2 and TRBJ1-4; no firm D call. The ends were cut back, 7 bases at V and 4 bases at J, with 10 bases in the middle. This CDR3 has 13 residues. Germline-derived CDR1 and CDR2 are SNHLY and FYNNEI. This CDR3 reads CASKQAFNEKLFF. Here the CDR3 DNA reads TGTGCCAGCAAGCAGGCCTTTAATGAAAAACTGTTTTTT.